This T cell receptor (beta chain) was identified in a study of blood T cell repertoires in COVID-19. Study background: Nucleic acid was either cDNA or gDNA, and it came from T cells, B-cell-depleted T cells, or PBMCs.

As handled by the study authors: Nucleated cell counts were estimated from reference gene primer amplification. The repertoire was sequenced with immunoSEQ multiplex PCR; TCRdb's copy has only in-frame clones and lacks some. V and J calls and clone size are as listed in that table; D and trimming were resolved from the DNA. The sample lists about 62,000 clones; about nine tenths were seen once. The TCR originated in a woman of 80 years or more with acute or convalescent COVID-19. The sample comprised peripheral blood.

The CDR3 region has the DNA TGCGCCAGCAGCCCCCTAGCCTCAAACACTGAAGCTTTCTTT. This codes for CASSPLASNTEAFF. V and J are TRBV5-1 and TRBJ1-1; D gene ambiguous. Trimming removed 4 bases at V and 2 bases at J, with 12 bases between. Germline V CDR1 and CDR2: SGHRS, YFSETQ. The CDR3 is made up of 14 amino acids.